Listed below are T cell receptor beta chains from one sample, sequenced in a study of blood T cell repertoires in COVID-19. TCRdb's table, derived via immunoSEQ multiplex PCR, lists solely in-frame clones and lacks some. Of around 200,000 clones in the sample, over 60% were seen once. The sample was peripheral blood. The receptors shown here come from a woman in her 70s with acute or convalescent COVID-19. Each CDR3 is given with its conserved first and last residue. The D gene is left open where the match is weak. Size is omitted from some rows. Given values are once, few, many or a class for expanded clones.

D: -
size: few
V: TRBV10-3
J: TRBJ2-3
DNA: TGTGCCATCAGAGGGGGGGGGACTAGCACAGATACGCAGTATTTT
CDR3: CAIRGGGTSTDTQYF

D: -
size: -
V: TRBV9
J: TRBJ2-2
DNA: TGTGCCAGCAGCGGAGGAGGGTTGGGCACCGGGGAGCTGTTTTTT
CDR3: CASSGGGLGTGELFF

D: -
size: -
V: TRBV5-1
J: TRBJ2-5
DNA: TGCGCCAGCAGCTTGGAACTCGCTGAGACCCAGTACTTC
CDR3: CASSLELAETQYF

D: -
size: -
V: TRBV3-1/TRBV3-2
J: TRBJ2-3
DNA: TGTGCCAGCAGCCAAGATTCGAGCACAGATACGCAGTATTTT
CDR3: CASSQDSSTDTQYF

D: -
size: -
V: TRBV7-2
J: TRBJ1-1
DNA: TGTGCCAGCAGCCTCGGACCGCTTAGGGGCACTGAAGCTTTCTTT
CDR3: CASSLGPLRGTEAFF

D: -
size: -
V: TRBV9
J: TRBJ2-3
DNA: TGTGCCAGCAGCGTAGGGAGGACAGATACGCAGTATTTT
CDR3: CASSVGRTDTQYF

D: TRBD2
size: -
V: TRBV24-1
J: TRBJ2-1
DNA: TGTGCCACCAGTGATTCTCCCGGGACTAGCGGGAGGGCCGCCTACAATGAGCAGTTCTTC
CDR3: CATSDSPGTSGRAAYNEQFF

D: -
size: once
V: TRBV28
J: TRBJ2-5
DNA: TGTGCCAGCAGTCGGGACATCGAGACCCAGTACTTC
CDR3: CASSRDIETQYF

D: -
size: few
V: TRBV10-3
J: TRBJ2-2
DNA: TGTGCCATCACCGCGGACGGGATGGGGGAGCTGTTTTTT
CDR3: CAITADGMGELFF

D: -
size: -
V: TRBV30
J: TRBJ1-4
DNA: TGTGCCTGGAGTACTAAGCCGGCAACTAATGAAAAACTGTTTTTT
CDR3: CAWSTKPATNEKLFF

D: -
size: -
V: TRBV5-4
J: TRBJ1-6
DNA: TGTGCCAGCAGCGCTGTTGAGGGTGGAAATTCACCCCTCCACTTT
CDR3: CASSAVEGGNSPLHF

D: -
size: -
V: TRBV5-1
J: TRBJ1-6
DNA: TGCGCCAGCAGCTTGGCCTTTCGGGGGGACTCACCCCTCCACTTT
CDR3: CASSLAFRGDSPLHF

D: -
size: -
V: TRBV5-1
J: TRBJ1-1
DNA: TGCGCCAGCAGCCTACAGGGCAACACTGAAGCTTTCTTT
CDR3: CASSLQGNTEAFF

D: TRBD2
size: -
V: TRBV6-5
J: TRBJ2-5
DNA: TGTGCCAGCGGGGGGGTCACCCAGACCCAGTACTTC
CDR3: CASGGVTQTQYF

D: TRBD1
size: -
V: TRBV11-2
J: TRBJ2-1
DNA: TGTGCCAGCAGCTTAGGGGGCCGACAGGGGGAGTTCTTC
CDR3: CASSLGGRQGEFF

D: TRBD2
size: once
V: TRBV29-1
J: TRBJ2-3
DNA: TGCAGCGTTCGCCTTAGCGGGGGCGACACAGATACGCAGTATTTT
CDR3: CSVRLSGGDTDTQYF

D: -
size: -
V: TRBV7-3
J: TRBJ2-5
DNA: TGTGCCAGCAGCTCACGGACGGAGGGGGAGACCCAGTACTTC
CDR3: CASSSRTEGETQYF

D: -
size: -
V: TRBV27
J: TRBJ2-1
DNA: TGTGCCAGCAGTTTCGATCGGTACAATGAGCAGTTCTTC
CDR3: CASSFDRYNEQFF

D: TRBD2
size: few
V: TRBV11-2
J: TRBJ2-7
DNA: TGTGCCAGCAGCGCCGAAAGGACTAGCTACGAGCAGTACTTC
CDR3: CASSAERTSYEQYF

D: TRBD2
size: -
V: TRBV10-3
J: TRBJ2-7
DNA: TGTGCCATCAGTGGCCTTGGGACTAGCGGGAAACGGACGTTTGACGAGCAGTACTTC
CDR3: CAISGLGTSGKRTFDEQYF

D: -
size: -
V: TRBV5-8
J: TRBJ1-4
DNA: TGTGCCAGCAGCTTGGGCGGGACAACTAATGAAAAACTGTTTTTT
CDR3: CASSLGGTTNEKLFF

D: TRBD1
size: few
V: TRBV28
J: TRBJ2-3
DNA: TGTGCCAGCAGTCCCAGGGACAGGGTGGGAGATACGCAGTATTTT
CDR3: CASSPRDRVGDTQYF

D: -
size: few
V: TRBV11-2
J: TRBJ2-7
DNA: TGTGCCAGCAGCCACTTGAGGGAGACTTACGAGCAGTACTTC
CDR3: CASSHLRETYEQYF

D: TRBD2
size: -
V: TRBV10-3
J: TRBJ2-5
DNA: TGTGCCATCAGGGGGACTAGCGGGAGACAAGAGACCCAGTACTTC
CDR3: CAIRGTSGRQETQYF

D: TRBD2
size: -
V: TRBV6-4
J: TRBJ2-1
DNA: TGTGCCAGCAGTGACTCTAGCGGGAGGCTCTACAATGAGCAGTTCTTC
CDR3: CASSDSSGRLYNEQFF

D: TRBD2
size: -
V: TRBV19
J: TRBJ2-3
DNA: TGTGCCAGTAAGTCGCTAGCGGGAGACACAGATACGCAGTATTTT
CDR3: CASKSLAGDTDTQYF

D: -
size: -
V: TRBV7-9
J: TRBJ2-7
DNA: TGTGCCAGCAGCTTATCCTATGCGGGATACGAGCAGTACTTC
CDR3: CASSLSYAGYEQYF

D: -
size: -
V: TRBV10-3
J: TRBJ2-1
DNA: TGTGCCATCAGGGGGGCGTCGGAGGTGAATGAGCAGTTCTTC
CDR3: CAIRGASEVNEQFF

D: TRBD1
size: -
V: TRBV20-1
J: TRBJ1-1
DNA: TGCAGTGCTAGTCAGGGGGTGAACACTGAAGCTTTCTTT
CDR3: CSASQGVNTEAFF

D: -
size: -
V: TRBV30
J: TRBJ1-1
DNA: TGTGCCTGGAGTGTACCGCGAACAGGGTCGAACACTGAAGCTTTCTTT
CDR3: CAWSVPRTGSNTEAFF

D: -
size: -
V: TRBV18
J: TRBJ1-6
DNA: TGTGCCAGCTCACCTTCGGGGAACCATAATTCACCCCTCCACTTT
CDR3: CASSPSGNHNSPLHF

D: TRBD1
size: -
V: TRBV19
J: TRBJ1-5
DNA: TGTGCCAGTAGACTGAGAGAGGGACAGGGGATGATTCAGCCCCAGCATTTT
CDR3: CASRLREGQGMIQPQHF

D: TRBD2
size: -
V: TRBV3-1/TRBV3-2
J: TRBJ2-7
DNA: TGTGCCAGCAGCCAAGTGTTACTAGCGGATGAGCAGTACTTC
CDR3: CASSQVLLADEQYF

D: TRBD2
size: -
V: TRBV5-8
J: TRBJ2-1
DNA: TGTGCCAGCAGCGGCGGGAGGGCGAAATTCTTC
CDR3: CASSGGRAKFF

D: TRBD2
size: once
V: TRBV19
J: TRBJ2-1
DNA: TGTGCCAGTTCTACTAGCGGAGGGGGTGGTGAGCAGTTCTTC
CDR3: CASSTSGGGGEQFF

D: TRBD1
size: once
V: TRBV28
J: TRBJ1-5
DNA: TGTGCCAGCAGTTTGGAGCTACAGGGGAGCAATCAGCCCCAGCATTTT
CDR3: CASSLELQGSNQPQHF

D: TRBD1
size: -
V: TRBV5-1
J: TRBJ2-7
DNA: TGCGCCAGCAGCTTGGTGGACAGGGTTTCGGGCGAGCAGTACTTC
CDR3: CASSLVDRVSGEQYF

D: -
size: -
V: TRBV28
J: TRBJ1-3
DNA: TGTGCCAGCACTCAACAGAATGGAAACACCATATATTTT
CDR3: CASTQQNGNTIYF

D: -
size: -
V: TRBV5-1
J: TRBJ1-3
DNA: TGCGCCAGCAGCTTGGGTACTGGAAACACCATATATTTT
CDR3: CASSLGTGNTIYF

D: TRBD1
size: -
V: TRBV12-5
J: TRBJ2-5
DNA: TGTGCTAGTGGTACAGGGGGGAGTGAGACCCAGTACTTC
CDR3: CASGTGGSETQYF

D: TRBD1
size: -
V: TRBV19
J: TRBJ2-5
DNA: TGTGCCAGTAGTCCTGACAGGGACCAAGAGACCCAGTACTTC
CDR3: CASSPDRDQETQYF

D: -
size: -
V: TRBV10-3
J: TRBJ2-2
DNA: TGTGCCATCAGTGATTCGAAGGGAGGCACCGGGGAGCTGTTTTTT
CDR3: CAISDSKGGTGELFF

D: -
size: -
V: TRBV7-9
J: TRBJ2-7
DNA: TGTGCCAGCAGCTTGGAGGGCAGGTGGGAGCGGAGGAGCTCCTACGAGCAGTACTTC
CDR3: CASSLEGRWERRSSYEQYF

D: TRBD1
size: -
V: TRBV7-2
J: TRBJ2-7
DNA: TGTGCCAGCAACCCGACAGGGTGGGGCCACGAGCAGTACTTC
CDR3: CASNPTGWGHEQYF

D: -
size: -
V: TRBV15
J: TRBJ2-1
DNA: TGTGCCACCAGCTATGCGGGACCCTACAATGAGCAGTTCTTC
CDR3: CATSYAGPYNEQFF

D: -
size: -
V: TRBV10-2
J: TRBJ1-2
DNA: TGCGCCAGCAGTGAGGACAGCTACTATGGCTACACCTTC
CDR3: CASSEDSYYGYTF

D: TRBD1
size: -
V: TRBV7-2
J: TRBJ1-5
DNA: TGTGCCAGCAGCTCAGGGACAGGACCGCAGCCCCAGCATTTT
CDR3: CASSSGTGPQPQHF

D: -
size: -
V: TRBV6-1
J: TRBJ2-1
DNA: TGTGCCAGCAGTGAAGCCCCTACACTAGGGTTTAGGGAGCAGTTCTTC
CDR3: CASSEAPTLGFREQFF

D: TRBD1
size: -
V: TRBV5-4
J: TRBJ1-4
DNA: TGTGCCAGCAGCGTAGACAGGGGCGTTAATGAAAAACTGTTTTTT
CDR3: CASSVDRGVNEKLFF

D: TRBD1
size: -
V: TRBV7-9
J: TRBJ2-4
DNA: TGTGCCAGCAGCTTATTTGTCAGGGGGATCGCCAAAAACATTCAGTACTTC
CDR3: CASSLFVRGIAKNIQYF

D: TRBD2
size: -
V: TRBV3-1/TRBV3-2
J: TRBJ2-1
DNA: TGTGCCAGCAGCCATTTAGCGGGAGGGTCCTACAATGAGCAGTTCTTC
CDR3: CASSHLAGGSYNEQFF